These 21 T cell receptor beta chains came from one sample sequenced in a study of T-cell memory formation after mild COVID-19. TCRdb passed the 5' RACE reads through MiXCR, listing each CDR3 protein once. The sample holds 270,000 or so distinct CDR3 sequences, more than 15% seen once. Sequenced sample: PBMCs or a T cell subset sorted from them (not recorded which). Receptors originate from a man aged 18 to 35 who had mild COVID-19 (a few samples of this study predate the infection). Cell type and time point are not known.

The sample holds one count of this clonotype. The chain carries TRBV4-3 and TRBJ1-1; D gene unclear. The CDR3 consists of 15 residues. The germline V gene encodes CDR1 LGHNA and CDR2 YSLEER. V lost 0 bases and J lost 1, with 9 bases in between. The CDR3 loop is CASSQDAGPNTEAFF. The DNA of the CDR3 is TGCGCCAGCAGCCAAGACGCCGGCCCGAACACTGAAGCTTTCTTT.

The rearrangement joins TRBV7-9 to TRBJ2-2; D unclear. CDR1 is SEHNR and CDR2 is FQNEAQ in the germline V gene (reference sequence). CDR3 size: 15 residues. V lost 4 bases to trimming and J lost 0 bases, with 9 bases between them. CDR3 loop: CASSSQLANTGELFF. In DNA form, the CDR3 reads TGTGCCAGCAGCTCGCAGCTCGCGAACACCGGGGAGCTGTTTTTT.

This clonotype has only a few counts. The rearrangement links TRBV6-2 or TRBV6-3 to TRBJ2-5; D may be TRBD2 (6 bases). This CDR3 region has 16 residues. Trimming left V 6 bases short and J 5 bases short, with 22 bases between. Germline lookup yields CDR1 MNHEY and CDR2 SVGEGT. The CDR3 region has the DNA TGTGCCAGCAGCACCCCGGCGGGACTCCAGGGCGAGACCCAGTACTTC. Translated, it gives CASSTPAGLQGETQYF.

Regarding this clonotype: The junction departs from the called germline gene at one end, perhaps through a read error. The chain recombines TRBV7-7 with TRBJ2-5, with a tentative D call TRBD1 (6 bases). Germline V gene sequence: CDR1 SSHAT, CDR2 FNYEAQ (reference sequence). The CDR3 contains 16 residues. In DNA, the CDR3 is TGTGCTAGCAGCCCCGGGGTGGCCAGGGGAAAAGAGACCCAGTACTTC. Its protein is CASSPGVARGKETQYF. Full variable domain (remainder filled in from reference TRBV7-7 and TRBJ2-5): GAGVSQSPRYKVTKRGQDVTLRCDPISSHATLYWYQQALGQGPEFLTYFNYEAQPDKSGLPSDRFSAERPEGSISTLTIQRTEQRDSAMYRCASSPGVARGKETQYFGPGTRLLVL.

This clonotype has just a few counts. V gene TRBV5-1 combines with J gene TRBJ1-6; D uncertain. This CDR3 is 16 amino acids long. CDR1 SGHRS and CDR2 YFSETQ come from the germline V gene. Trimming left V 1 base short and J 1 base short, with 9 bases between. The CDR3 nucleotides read TGCGCCAGCAGCTTGAGTTCGGGGTCCTATAATTCACCCCTCCACTTT. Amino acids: CASSLSSGSYNSPLHF.

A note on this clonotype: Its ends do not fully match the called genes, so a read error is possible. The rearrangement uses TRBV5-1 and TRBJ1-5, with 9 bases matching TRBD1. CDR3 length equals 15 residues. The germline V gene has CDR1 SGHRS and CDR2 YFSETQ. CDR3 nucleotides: TGCGCCAGCAGCTTGGGGGACAGGGTGGATCAGCCCCAGGATTTT. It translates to CASSLGDRVDQPQDF.

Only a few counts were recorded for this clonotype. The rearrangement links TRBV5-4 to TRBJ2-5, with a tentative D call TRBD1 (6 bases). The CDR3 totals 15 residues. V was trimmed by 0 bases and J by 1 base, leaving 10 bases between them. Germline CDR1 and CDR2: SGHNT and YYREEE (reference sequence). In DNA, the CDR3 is TGTGCCAGCAGCTTGGCCACAGGGCCCCAAGAGACCCAGTACTTC. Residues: CASSLATGPQETQYF. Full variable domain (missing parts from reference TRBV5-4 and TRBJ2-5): ETGVTQSPTHLIKTRGQQVTLRCSSQSGHNTVSWYQQALGQGPQFIFQYYREEENGRGNFPPRFSGLQFPNYSSELNVNALELDDSALYLCASSLATGPQETQYFGPGTRLLVL.

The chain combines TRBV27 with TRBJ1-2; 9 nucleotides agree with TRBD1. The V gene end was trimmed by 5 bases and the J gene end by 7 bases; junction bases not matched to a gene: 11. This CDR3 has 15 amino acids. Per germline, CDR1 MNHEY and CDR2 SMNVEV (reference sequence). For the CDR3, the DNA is TGTGCCAGCAGTGGGAACAGGGGGCTTGGTTCTGGCTACACCTTC. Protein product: CASSGNRGLGSGYTF.

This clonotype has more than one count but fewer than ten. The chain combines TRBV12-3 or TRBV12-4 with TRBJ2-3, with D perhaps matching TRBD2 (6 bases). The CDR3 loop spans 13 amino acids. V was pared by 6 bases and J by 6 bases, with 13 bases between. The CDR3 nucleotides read TGTGCCAGCAGCCGTGGGGGGAGTGATACGCAGTATTTT. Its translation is CASSRGGSDTQYF.

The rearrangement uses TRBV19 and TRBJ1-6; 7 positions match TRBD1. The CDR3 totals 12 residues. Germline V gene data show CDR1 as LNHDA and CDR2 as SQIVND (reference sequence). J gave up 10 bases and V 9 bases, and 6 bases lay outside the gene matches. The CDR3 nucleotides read TGTGCCAGCGGGACAGTGAGATCACCCCTCCACTTT. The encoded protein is CASGTVRSPLHF.

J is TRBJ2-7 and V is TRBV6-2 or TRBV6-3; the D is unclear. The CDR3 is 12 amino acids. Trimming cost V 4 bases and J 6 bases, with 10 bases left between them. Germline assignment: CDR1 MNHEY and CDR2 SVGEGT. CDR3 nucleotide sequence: TGTGCCAGCAGTTCCATCGGAGTCGAGCAGTACGTC. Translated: CASSSIGVEQYV.

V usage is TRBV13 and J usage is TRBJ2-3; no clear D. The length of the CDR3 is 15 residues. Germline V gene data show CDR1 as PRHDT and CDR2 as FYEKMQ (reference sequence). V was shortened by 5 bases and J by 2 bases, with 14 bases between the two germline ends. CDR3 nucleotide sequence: TGTGCCAGCAGCCTGCGGATGGCCTACACAGATACGCAGTATTTT. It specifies CASSLRMAYTDTQYF.

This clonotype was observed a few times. CDR3 sequence reads: CASSPRGQGFHEQFF. The CDR3 DNA sequence: TGTGCCAGCTCACCACGGGGACAGGGGTTCCATGAGCAGTTCTTC. This chain connects TRBV18 to TRBJ2-1; 10 bases are shared with TRBD1. Germline V CDR1 and CDR2: KGHSH, LQKENI. The CDR3 spans 15 residues. J was trimmed by 8 bases and V by 1 base; bases with no gene match: 5.

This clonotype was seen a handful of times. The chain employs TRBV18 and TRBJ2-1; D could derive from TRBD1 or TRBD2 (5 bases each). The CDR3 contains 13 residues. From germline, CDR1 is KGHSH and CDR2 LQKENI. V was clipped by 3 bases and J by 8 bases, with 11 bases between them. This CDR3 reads CASSPNGADEQFF. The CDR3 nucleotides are TGTGCCAGCTCACCTAACGGGGCGGATGAGCAGTTCTTC.

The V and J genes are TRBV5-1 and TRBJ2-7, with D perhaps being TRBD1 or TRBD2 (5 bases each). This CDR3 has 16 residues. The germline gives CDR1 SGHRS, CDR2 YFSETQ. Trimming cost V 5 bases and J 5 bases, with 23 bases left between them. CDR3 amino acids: CASRRGLRDPLNEQYF. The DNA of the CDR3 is TGCGCCAGCAGGCGCGGGCTCAGGGACCCCCTGAACGAGCAGTACTTC.

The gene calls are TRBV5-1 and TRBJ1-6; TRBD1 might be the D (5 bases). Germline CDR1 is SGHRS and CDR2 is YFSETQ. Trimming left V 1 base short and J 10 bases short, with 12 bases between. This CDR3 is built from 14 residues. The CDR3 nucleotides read TGCGCCAGCAGCTTGCAAAGGGGCGGGTCACCCCTCCACTTT. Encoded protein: CASSLQRGGSPLHF.

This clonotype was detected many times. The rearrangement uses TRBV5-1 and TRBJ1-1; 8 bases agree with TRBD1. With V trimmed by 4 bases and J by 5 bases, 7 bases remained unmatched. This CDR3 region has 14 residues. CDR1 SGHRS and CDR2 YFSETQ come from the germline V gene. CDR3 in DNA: TGCGCCAGCAGCCTCCGACAGGGGCGAACTGAAGCTTTCTTT. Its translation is CASSLRQGRTEAFF.

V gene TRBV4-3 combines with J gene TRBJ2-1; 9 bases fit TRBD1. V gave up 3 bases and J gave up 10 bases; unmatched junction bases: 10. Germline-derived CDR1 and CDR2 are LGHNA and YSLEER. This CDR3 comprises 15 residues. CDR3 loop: CASSQAGQGRREQFF. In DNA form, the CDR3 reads TGCGCCAGCAGCCAGGCGGGACAGGGACGTCGGGAGCAGTTCTTC.

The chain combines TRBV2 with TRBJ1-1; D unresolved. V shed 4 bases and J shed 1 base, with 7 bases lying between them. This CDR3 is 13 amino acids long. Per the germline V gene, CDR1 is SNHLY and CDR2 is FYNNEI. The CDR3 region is CASSANWNTEAFF. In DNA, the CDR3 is TGTGCCAGCAGTGCAAACTGGAACACTGAAGCTTTCTTT.

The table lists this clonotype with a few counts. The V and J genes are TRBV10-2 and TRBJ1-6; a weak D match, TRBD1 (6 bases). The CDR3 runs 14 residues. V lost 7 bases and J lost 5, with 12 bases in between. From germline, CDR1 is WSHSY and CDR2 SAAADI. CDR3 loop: CASMRGPDNSPLHF. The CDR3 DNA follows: TGCGCCAGCATGCGGGGGCCCGATAATTCACCCCTCCACTTT.

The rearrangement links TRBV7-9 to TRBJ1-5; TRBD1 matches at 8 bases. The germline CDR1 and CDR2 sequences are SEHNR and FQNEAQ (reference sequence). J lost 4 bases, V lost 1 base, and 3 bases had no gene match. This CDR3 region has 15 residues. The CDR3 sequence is CASSLGTGRNQPQHF. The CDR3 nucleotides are TGTGCCAGCAGCTTAGGGACAGGGAGGAATCAGCCCCAGCATTTT.